One and the same sample provided the 9 T cell receptor beta chains below, sequenced in a study of control samples from healthy donors and cancer patients. Only in-frame clones appear in the TCRdb table, and some are missing; sequencing was by immunoSEQ multiplex PCR. The data hold 60,000 or so clones, with 88% observed a single time. Source material: blood. These receptors all come from a man aged 45-60 years in good health.

The chain couples TRBV9 to TRBJ2-3, with D tentatively TRBD2 (5 bases). The V gene lost 3 bases and the J gene lost 2 bases, with 10 bases spanning the gap. CDR1 and CDR2 from the germline V gene are SGDLS and YYNGEE. This CDR3 region has 14 residues. The CDR3 DNA reads as TGTGCCAGCAGCGAGGACTCACCCACAGATACGCAGTATTTT. Translation gives CASSEDSPTDTQYF.

This clone was counted once. The rearrangement uses TRBV18 and TRBJ1-2, with TRBD1 as a possible D gene (5 bases). Trimming took 2 bases from V and 0 from J, leaving 13 bases between them. CDR3 length: 16 residues. Germline lookup yields CDR1 KGHSH and CDR2 LQKENI. The CDR3 is CASSPVAQGANYGYTF. The CDR3, as DNA: TGTGCCAGCTCACCAGTCGCGCAGGGAGCTAACTATGGCTACACCTTC.

V gene TRBV6-5 combines with J gene TRBJ2-7; 8 bases map to TRBD2. There are 13 residues in the CDR3. Losses at the gene ends were 10 bases for V and 3 bases for J; bases not matched to a gene: 8. CDR1 is MNHEY and CDR2 is SVGAGI in the germline V gene. CDR3 amino acids: CATSGAGGYEQYF. CDR3 bases: TGTGCCACTTCGGGGGCGGGAGGCTACGAGCAGTACTTC.

Written as DNA, the CDR3 is TGCAGCGTTTCTCGTGGCTCGCCGGATCAGCCCCAGCATTTT. This encodes CSVSRGSPDQPQHF. The J gene is TRBJ1-5, the V gene TRBV29-1; no clear D. V was clipped by 5 bases and J by 5 bases, with 16 bases between them. Germline values: CDR1 SQVTM, CDR2 ANQGSEA. The CDR3 has 14 residues.

The chain joins TRBV6-5 to TRBJ2-4; D gene unclear. The CDR3 contains 15 residues. Germline V gene data show CDR1 as MNHEY and CDR2 as SVGAGI. Trimming shortened V by 6 bases and J by 5 bases, and 17 bases separated the two germline ends. CDR3 amino acids: CASSPDPTPQNIQYF. The CDR3 nucleotides read TGTGCCAGCAGCCCGGACCCCACCCCACAAAACATTCAGTACTTC.

This clone was seen only a few times. V is TRBV10-2 and J is TRBJ1-1; D is unresolved. Per germline, CDR1 WSHSY and CDR2 SAAADI. CDR3 length equals 14 residues. V was trimmed by 5 bases and J by 0 bases, leaving 10 bases between them. The CDR3 bases are TGCGCCAGCAGTTGGGTCAGTTTGAACACTGAAGCTTTCTTT. Translated: CASSWVSLNTEAFF.

This sequence joins TRBV9 and TRBJ2-1, with 9 bases lining up with TRBD2. The V gene's germline CDR1 is SGDLS and CDR2 YYNGEE. The CDR3 loop spans 16 amino acids. After removal of 6 bases from V and 3 bases from J, the junction contained 10 bases not matched to a gene. DNA for the CDR3: TGTGCCAGCAACGAAGGAAGGACTAGCGACTACAATGAGCAGTTCTTC. Amino acid sequence: CASNEGRTSDYNEQFF.

The chain carries TRBV6-2 or TRBV6-3 and TRBJ2-7; D is uncertain. Germline V gene data show CDR1 as MNHEY and CDR2 as SVGEGT. Between the trimmed V and J ends, which lost 4 bases and 4 bases, there was a span of 5 bases. This CDR3 has 11 amino acids. CDR3 sequence reads: CASSSAYEQYF. The CDR3, as DNA: TGTGCCAGCAGTTCGGCTTACGAGCAGTACTTC.

The chain has TRBV20-1 and TRBJ2-3; no clear D gene. The ends were cut back, 6 bases at V and 2 bases at J, with 6 bases in the middle. The CDR3 runs 11 residues. CDR1 and CDR2 (germline): DFQATT, SNEGSKA (reference sequence). The CDR3 coding sequence is TGCAGTGCCTCTCCCACAGATACGCAGTATTTT. This encodes CSASPTDTQYF.